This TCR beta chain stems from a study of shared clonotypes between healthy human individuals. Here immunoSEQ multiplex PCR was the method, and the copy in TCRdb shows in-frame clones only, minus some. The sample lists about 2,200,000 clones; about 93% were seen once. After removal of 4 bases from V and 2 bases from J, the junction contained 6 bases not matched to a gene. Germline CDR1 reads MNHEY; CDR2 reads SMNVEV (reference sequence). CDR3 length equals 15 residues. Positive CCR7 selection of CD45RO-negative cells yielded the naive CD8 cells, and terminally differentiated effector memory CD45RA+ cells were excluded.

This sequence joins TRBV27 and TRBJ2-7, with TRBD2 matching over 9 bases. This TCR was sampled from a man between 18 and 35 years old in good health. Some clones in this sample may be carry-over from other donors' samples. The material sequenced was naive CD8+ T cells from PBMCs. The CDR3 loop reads CASSSAGGLPYEQYF. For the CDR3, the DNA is TGTGCCAGCAGTTCGGCGGGAGGGCTCCCCTACGAGCAGTACTTC.